Included here is one T cell receptor beta chain sequence, with context. What this receptor recognizes is not known. Nothing much larger sits one base from this clone, and base qualities are not available. This sample is drawn from a study of cytotoxic CD8 clonotypes in ibrutinib-treated CLL (dated by TCRdb to about 2021). Regarding the complete study: The cohort had ten to twelve relapsed/refractory and approximately 15 treatment-naive patients; approximately 18 were IGHV unmutated. Partial responses were observed in 24 patients and complete responses in 2; after a median follow-up of 68 months, remission was maintained in approximately 14 patients and progression was observed in roughly 12. The response samples were drawn at a median of approximately twelve months into treatment, with a range of roughly 6 to 40 months. Samples averaged about 260,000 productive templates and tens of thousands of productive rearrangements. Of the approximately 87 participants in the trial, approximately 26 had longitudinal samples available. Cryopreserved peripheral blood mononuclear cells were collected before treatment, at response, and at either disease progression or sustained remission. Patients were still on ibrutinib when every remission and progressive disease sample was collected. The research as a whole found: At baseline, clonality was higher than in age-matched healthy donors and showed a strong correlation with circulating CD8+ T-cell counts. Public clonotypes were found to be uncommon and were observed to contract or remain stable during treatment; the increase in clonality was shown to reflect expansion of private clonotypes at ibrutinib response. Clonality increased at ibrutinib response, stayed stable in sustained remission, and fell back toward baseline at progression. Sampling times were not matched between sustained-remission and progressing patients, and lymph node repertoires were not studied.

The goal of deep resolution MiSeq sequencing was a depth between 1 in 1 million and 1 in 200,000 T cells, and coverage averaged 10x per clonotype. The immunoSEQ hsTCRB Kit was used to generate TCR beta libraries. As for the authors' bioinformatics: The data were analyzed with ImmunoSEQ Analyzer and ImmunoSEQ Data Assistant, and V, D and J gene assignments followed IMGT definitions. Clonality, with values ranging from 0 to 1, was calculated as one minus the normalized Shannon entropy of productive rearrangement frequencies. Only overrepresented clonotypes making up at least 0.05% of the repertoire of each patient were included in the public clonotype analysis. Thirteen age-matched healthy donor repertoires from immuneACCESS served as clonality controls. TCRdb took this table from immuneACCESS and kept in-frame rearrangements with V and J called. Such tables lack part of the clones; where checked against another copy, unresolved V genes explain under half of the gap, and the rest is unexplained. V, J and clone size reflect that table, while D and trimming were determined from the DNA. Here the sample has 300,000 to 400,000 clones; around 66% occur a single time. The leading ten clones occupy roughly 6.3% of the sample.

Cut back by 5 bases and 6 bases, the V and J ends lie 8 bases apart. The germline V gene (reference sequence) specifies MNHNY as CDR1 and SVGAGI as CDR2. The CDR3 holds 12 amino acids from the cysteine to the phenylalanine. Only the CDR3 part of the read is kept: 36 bases, read in frame from the first base. For TCR beta library preparation, roughly 2 micrograms of genomic DNA was extracted from cryopreserved PBMCs. Longitudinal blood samples from CLL patients on ibrutinib monotherapy underwent high-throughput TCR beta sequencing. The patients took part in an open-label, single-center phase 2 trial of ibrutinib monotherapy.

The sequence is built from TRBV6-6 and TRBJ1-5; TRBD1 could be the D gene, as 5 bases match. This material consisted of PBMCs, taken after 36 months of ibrutinib treatment. This receptor was obtained from a human donor with chronic lymphocytic leukemia. The sequenced DNA is TGTGCCAGCAGTGGAGGGACTCAGCCCCAGCATTTT. It codes for CASSGGTQPQHF.